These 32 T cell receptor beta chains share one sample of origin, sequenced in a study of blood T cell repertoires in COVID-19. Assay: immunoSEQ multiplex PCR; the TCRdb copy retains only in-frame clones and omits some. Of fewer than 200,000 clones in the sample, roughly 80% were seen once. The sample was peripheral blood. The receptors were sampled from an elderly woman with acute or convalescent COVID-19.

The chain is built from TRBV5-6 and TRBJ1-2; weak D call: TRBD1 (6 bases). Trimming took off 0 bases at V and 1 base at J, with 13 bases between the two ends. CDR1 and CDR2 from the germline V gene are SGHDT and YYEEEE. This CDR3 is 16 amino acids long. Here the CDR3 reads CASSLAGQYYNYGYTF. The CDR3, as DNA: TGTGCCAGCAGCTTGGCCGGACAGTATTATAACTATGGCTACACCTTC.

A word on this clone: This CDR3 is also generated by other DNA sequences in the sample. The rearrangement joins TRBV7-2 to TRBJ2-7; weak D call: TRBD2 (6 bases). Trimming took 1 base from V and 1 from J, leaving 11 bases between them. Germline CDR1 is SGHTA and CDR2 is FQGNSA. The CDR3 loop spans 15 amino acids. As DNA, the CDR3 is TGTGCCAGCAGCTTAGATGCGGGGAGATCCTACGAGCAGTACTTC. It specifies CASSLDAGRSYEQYF.

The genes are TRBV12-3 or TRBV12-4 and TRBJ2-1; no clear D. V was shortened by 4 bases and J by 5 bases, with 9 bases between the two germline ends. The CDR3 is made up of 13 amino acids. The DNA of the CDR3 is TGTGCCAGCAGTTCCCCATTCCACAATGAGCAGTTCTTC. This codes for CASSSPFHNEQFF.

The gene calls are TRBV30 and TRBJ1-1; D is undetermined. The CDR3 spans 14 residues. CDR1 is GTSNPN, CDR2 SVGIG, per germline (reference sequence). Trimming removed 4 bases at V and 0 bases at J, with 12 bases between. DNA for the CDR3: TGTGCCTGGAATTACCGGAGCATGAACACTGAAGCTTTCTTT. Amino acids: CAWNYRSMNTEAFF. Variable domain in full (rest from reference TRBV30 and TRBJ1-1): SQTIHQWPATLVQPVGSPLSLECTVEGTSNPNLYWYRQAAGRGLQLLFYSVGIGQISSEVPQNLSASRPQDRQFILSSKKLLLSDSGFYLCAWNYRSMNTEAFFGQGTRLTVV.

The CDR3 DNA reads as TGTGCCTGGAGTGGACCCGACAGGGGCGGCACTGAAGCTTTCTTT. This gives the protein CAWSGPDRGGTEAFF. The chain links TRBV30 to TRBJ1-1; 8 bases agree with TRBD1. V dropped 1 base and J dropped 4; count of bases not matched to a gene: 8. CDR1 is GTSNPN, CDR2 SVGIG, per germline (reference sequence). The CDR3 is made up of 15 amino acids.

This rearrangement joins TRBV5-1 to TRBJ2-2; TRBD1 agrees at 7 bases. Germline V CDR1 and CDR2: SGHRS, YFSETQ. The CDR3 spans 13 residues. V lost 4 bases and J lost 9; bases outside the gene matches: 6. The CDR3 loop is CASSLGQVRELFF. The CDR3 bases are TGCGCCAGCAGCCTAGGACAGGTCAGGGAGCTGTTTTTT.

The CDR3 is CASSSKASQGLELFF. The CDR3 DNA sequence: TGCGCCAGCAGCTCCAAAGCCTCACAGGGTTTGGAGCTGTTTTTT. The gene calls are TRBV5-1 and TRBJ2-2, with a weak D call TRBD1 (6 bases). The CDR3 sequence is 15 residues long. V dropped 3 bases and J dropped 10 bases, with 19 bases sitting between them. Germline assignment: CDR1 SGHRS and CDR2 YFSETQ.

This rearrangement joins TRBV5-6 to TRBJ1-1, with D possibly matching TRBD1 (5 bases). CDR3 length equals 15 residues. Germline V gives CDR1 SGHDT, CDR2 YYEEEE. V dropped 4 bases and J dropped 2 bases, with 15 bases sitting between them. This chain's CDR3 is CASSGLQVLNTEAFF. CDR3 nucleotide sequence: TGTGCCAGCAGCGGACTACAGGTCTTAAACACTGAAGCTTTCTTT. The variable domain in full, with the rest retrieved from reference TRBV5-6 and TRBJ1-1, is DAGVTQSPTHLIKTRGQQVTLRCSPKSGHDTVSWYQQALGQGPQFIFQYYEEEERQRGNFPDRFSGHQFPNYSSELNVNALLLGDSALYLCASSGLQVLNTEAFFGQGTRLTVV.

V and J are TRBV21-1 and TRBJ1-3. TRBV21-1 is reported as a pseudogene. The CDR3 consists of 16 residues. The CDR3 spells CASPAGQLDSGNTIYF. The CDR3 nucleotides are TGTGCCAGCCCCGCGGGGCAGCTAGACTCTGGAAACACCATATATTTT.

The CDR3 here is CASRYTSGGPYEQYF. The CDR3 DNA sequence: TGTGCCAGCAGATACACTAGCGGGGGACCCTACGAGCAGTACTTC. The chain has TRBV6-2 or TRBV6-3 and TRBJ2-7, with 11 bases that match TRBD2. Germline V lookup: CDR1 MNHEY, CDR2 SVGEGT. The CDR3 has 15 residues. J lost 2 bases, V lost 6 bases, and 6 bases had no gene match.

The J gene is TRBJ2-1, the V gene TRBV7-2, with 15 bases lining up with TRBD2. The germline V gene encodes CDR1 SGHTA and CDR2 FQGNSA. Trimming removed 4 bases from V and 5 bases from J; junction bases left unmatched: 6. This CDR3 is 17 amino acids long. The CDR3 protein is CASSSRTSGGGNNEQFF. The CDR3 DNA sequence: TGTGCCAGCAGCTCCCGGACTAGCGGGGGGGGTAACAATGAGCAGTTCTTC.

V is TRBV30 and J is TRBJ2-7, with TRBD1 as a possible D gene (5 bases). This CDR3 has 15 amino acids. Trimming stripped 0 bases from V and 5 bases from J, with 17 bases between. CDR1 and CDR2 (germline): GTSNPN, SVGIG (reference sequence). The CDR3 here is CAWSVQAGSYDEQYF. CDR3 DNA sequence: TGTGCCTGGAGTGTACAGGCAGGGTCCTACGACGAGCAGTACTTC.

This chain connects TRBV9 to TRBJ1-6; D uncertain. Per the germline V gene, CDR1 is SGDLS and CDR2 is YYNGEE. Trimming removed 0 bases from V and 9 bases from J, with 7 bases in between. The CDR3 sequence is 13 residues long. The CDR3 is CASSVVAGSPLHF. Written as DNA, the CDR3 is TGTGCCAGCAGCGTAGTCGCAGGTTCACCCCTCCACTTT.

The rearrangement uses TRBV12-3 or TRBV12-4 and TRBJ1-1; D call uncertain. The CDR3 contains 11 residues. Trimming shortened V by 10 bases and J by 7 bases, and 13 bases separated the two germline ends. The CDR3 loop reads CATSPQVEAFF. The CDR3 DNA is TGTGCCACCTCGCCCCAGGTTGAAGCTTTCTTT.

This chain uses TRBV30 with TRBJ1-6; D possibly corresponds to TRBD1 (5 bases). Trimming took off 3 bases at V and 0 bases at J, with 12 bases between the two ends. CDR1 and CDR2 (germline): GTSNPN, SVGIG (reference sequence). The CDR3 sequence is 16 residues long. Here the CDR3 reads CAWRQGASSYNSPLHF. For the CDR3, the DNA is TGTGCCTGGAGGCAGGGTGCCAGCTCCTATAATTCACCCCTCCACTTT. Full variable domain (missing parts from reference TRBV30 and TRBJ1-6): SQTIHQWPATLVQPVGSPLSLECTVEGTSNPNLYWYRQAAGRGLQLLFYSVGIGQISSEVPQNLSASRPQDRQFILSSKKLLLSDSGFYLCAWRQGASSYNSPLHFGNGTRLTVT.

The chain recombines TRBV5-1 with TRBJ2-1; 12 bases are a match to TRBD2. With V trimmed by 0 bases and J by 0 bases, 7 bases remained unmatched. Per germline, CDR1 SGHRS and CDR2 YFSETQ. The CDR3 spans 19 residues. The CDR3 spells CASSLGLAGGRSSYNEQFF. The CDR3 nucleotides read TGCGCCAGCAGCTTGGGGCTAGCGGGGGGGCGAAGCTCCTACAATGAGCAGTTCTTC. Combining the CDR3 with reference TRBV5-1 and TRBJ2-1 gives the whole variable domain KAGVTQTPRYLIKTRGQQVTLSCSPISGHRSVSWYQQTPGQGLQFLFEYFSETQRNKGNFPGRFSGRQFSNSRSEMNVSTLELGDSALYLCASSLGLAGGRSSYNEQFFGPGTRLTVL.

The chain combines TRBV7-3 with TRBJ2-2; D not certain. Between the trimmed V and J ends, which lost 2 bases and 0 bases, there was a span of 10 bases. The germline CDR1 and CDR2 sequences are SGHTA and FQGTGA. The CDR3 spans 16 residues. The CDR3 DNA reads TGTGCCAGCAGCTTACGTGCCAGATCGAACACCGGGGAGCTGTTTTTT. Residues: CASSLRARSNTGELFF.

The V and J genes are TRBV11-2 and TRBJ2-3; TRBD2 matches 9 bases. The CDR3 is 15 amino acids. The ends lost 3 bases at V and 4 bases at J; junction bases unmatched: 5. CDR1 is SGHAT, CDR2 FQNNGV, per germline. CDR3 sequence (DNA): TGTGCCAGCAGCTTGGCGGGGGGGCCTTCAGATACGCAGTATTTT. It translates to CASSLAGGPSDTQYF.

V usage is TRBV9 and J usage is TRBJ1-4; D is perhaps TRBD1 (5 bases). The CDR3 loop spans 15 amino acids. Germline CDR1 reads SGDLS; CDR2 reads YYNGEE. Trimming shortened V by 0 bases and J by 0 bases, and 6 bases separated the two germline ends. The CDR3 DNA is TGTGCCAGCAGCGTAGGGGGCGCAACTAATGAAAAACTGTTTTTT. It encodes CASSVGGATNEKLFF.

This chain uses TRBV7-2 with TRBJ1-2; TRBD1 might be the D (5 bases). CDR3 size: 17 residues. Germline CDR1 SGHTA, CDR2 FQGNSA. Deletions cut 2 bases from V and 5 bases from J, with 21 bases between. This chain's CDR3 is CASSLLSGGIVAYGYTF. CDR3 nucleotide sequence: TGTGCCAGCAGCTTATTAAGCGGGGGAATTGTTGCTTATGGCTACACCTTC.

CDR3 sequence reads: CASSLSSGTAYGYTF. The CDR3 DNA reads as TGTGCCAGCAGCTTAAGTTCCGGGACAGCCTATGGCTACACCTTC. V gene TRBV7-2 combines with J gene TRBJ1-2; 7 nucleotides align to TRBD1. Germline V CDR1 and CDR2: SGHTA, FQGNSA. Unmatched junction bases numbered 7, after V lost 2 bases and J lost 4 bases. The CDR3 is made up of 15 amino acids.

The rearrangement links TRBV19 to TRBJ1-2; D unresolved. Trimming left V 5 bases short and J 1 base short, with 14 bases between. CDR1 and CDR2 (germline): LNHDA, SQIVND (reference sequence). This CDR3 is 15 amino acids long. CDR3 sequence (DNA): TGTGCCAGTAGTCCCCCGGCGGCGATTAACTATGGCTACACCTTC. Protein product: CASSPPAAINYGYTF.

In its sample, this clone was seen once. CDR3 region: CASSRPRETQYF. CDR3 coding DNA: TGTGCCAGCAGCAGGCCCCGCGAGACCCAGTACTTC. This chain connects TRBV6-5 to TRBJ2-5; D is uncertain. V was clipped by 6 bases and J by 5 bases, with 10 bases between them. The CDR3 extends over 12 amino acids. Germline CDR1 reads MNHEY; CDR2 reads SVGAGI.

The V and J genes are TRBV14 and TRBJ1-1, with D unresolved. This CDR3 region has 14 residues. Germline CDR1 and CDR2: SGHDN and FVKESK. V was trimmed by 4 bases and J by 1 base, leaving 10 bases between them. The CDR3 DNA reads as TGTGCCAGCAGCCTTTGGGCGGGGAACACTGAAGCTTTCTTT. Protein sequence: CASSLWAGNTEAFF.

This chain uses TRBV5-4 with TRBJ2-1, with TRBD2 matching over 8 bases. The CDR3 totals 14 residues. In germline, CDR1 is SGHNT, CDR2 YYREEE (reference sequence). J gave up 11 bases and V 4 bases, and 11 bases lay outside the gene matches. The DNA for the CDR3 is TGTGCCAGCAGCCCCGGGACTAGTCGAGGGAAGCAGTTCTTC. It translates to CASSPGTSRGKQFF.

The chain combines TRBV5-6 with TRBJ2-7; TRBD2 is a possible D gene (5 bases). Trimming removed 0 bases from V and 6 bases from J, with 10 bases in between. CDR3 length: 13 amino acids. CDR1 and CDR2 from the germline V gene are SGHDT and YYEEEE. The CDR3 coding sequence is TGTGCCAGCAGCTTGGGGACGGCGGGCGAGCAGTACTTC. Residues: CASSLGTAGEQYF.

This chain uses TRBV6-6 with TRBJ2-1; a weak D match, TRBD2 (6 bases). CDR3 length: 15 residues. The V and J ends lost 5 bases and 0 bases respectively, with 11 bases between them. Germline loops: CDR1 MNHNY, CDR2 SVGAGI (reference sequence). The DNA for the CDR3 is TGTGCCAGCAGTCGGGACTGGAGCTCCTACAATGAGCAGTTCTTC. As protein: CASSRDWSSYNEQFF.

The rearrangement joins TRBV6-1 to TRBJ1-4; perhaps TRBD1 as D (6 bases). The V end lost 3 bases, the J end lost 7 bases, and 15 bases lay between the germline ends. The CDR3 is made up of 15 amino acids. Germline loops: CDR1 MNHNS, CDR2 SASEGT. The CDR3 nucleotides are TGTGCCAGCAGTGAGATGGGGGCGCGAACTGAAAAACTGTTTTTT. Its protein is CASSEMGARTEKLFF.

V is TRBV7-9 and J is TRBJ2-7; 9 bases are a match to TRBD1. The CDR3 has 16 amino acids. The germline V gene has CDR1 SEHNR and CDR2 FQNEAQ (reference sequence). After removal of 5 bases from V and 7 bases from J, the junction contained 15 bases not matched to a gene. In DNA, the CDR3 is TGTGCCAGCAGCCGTTCCTCCGGGACAGGGTCGGGGGAGCAGTACTTC. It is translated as CASSRSSGTGSGEQYF.

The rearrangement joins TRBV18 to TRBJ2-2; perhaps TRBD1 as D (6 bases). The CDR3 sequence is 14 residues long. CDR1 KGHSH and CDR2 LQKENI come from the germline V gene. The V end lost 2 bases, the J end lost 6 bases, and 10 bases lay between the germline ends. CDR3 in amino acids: CASSPGQSPGELFF. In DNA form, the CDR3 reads TGTGCCAGCTCACCAGGACAGTCTCCCGGGGAGCTGTTTTTT.

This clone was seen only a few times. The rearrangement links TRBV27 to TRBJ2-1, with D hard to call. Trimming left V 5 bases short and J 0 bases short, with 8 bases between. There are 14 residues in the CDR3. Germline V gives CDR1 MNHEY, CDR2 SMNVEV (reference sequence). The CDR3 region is CASSRLSSYNEQFF. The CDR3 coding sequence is TGTGCCAGCAGTCGGTTGAGCTCCTACAATGAGCAGTTCTTC.

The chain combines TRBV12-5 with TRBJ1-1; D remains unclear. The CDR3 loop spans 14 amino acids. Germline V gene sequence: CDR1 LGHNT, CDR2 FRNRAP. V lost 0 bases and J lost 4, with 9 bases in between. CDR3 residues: CASGLVPGTTEAFF. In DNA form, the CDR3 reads TGTGCTAGTGGTTTGGTACCGGGTACCACTGAAGCTTTCTTT.